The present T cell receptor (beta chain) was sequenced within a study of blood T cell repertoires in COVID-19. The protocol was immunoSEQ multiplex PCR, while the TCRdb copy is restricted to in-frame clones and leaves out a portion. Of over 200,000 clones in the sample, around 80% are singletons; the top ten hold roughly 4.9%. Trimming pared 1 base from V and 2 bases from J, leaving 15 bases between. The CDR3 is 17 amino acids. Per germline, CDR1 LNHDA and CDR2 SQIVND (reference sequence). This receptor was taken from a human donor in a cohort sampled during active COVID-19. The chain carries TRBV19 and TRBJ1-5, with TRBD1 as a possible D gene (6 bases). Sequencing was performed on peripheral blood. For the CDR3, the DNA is TGTGCCAGTAGTATAGCCAGTAGGGGGTTTGGCAATCAGCCCCAGCATTTT. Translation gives CASSIASRGFGNQPQHF.